The 2 T cell receptor beta chains reported below all come from one sample, sequenced in a study of blood T cell repertoires in COVID-19. Assay used: immunoSEQ multiplex PCR; TCRdb lists only in-frame clones, some missing. Of roughly 260,000 clones in the sample, roughly 90% were seen once. Material: PBMCs or T cells enriched from blood (not recorded which). The receptors originated from a woman in her 30s with acute COVID-19.

The J gene is TRBJ2-7, the V gene TRBV2, with 8 bases aligning to TRBD1. This CDR3 is built from 15 residues. V gave up 3 bases and J gave up 5 bases; unmatched junction bases: 9. Germline assignment: CDR1 SNHLY and CDR2 FYNNEI. The CDR3 reads CASSDPDRVVHEQYF. The CDR3 DNA reads TGTGCCAGCAGTGACCCGGACAGGGTAGTCCACGAGCAGTACTTC.

The V gene is TRBV28, the J gene TRBJ2-3; D might be TRBD1 (7 bases). Germline-derived CDR1 and CDR2 are MDHEN and SYDVKM. The germline V and J ends were trimmed by 5 bases and 1 base, with 10 bases remaining between them. The length of the CDR3 is 14 residues. This CDR3 reads CASSQGGGTDTQYF. The DNA of the CDR3 is TGTGCCAGCAGTCAGGGGGGCGGCACAGATACGCAGTATTTT.